Following are 32 T cell receptor beta chains from one sample sequenced in a study of PD-L1 blockade in urothelial cancer. Method: immunoSEQ multiplex PCR; TCRdb's copy keeps in-frame clones and lacks some. This table has about 69,000 clones, approximately 88% appearing once. Source: PBMCs, taken around atezolizumab (anti-PD-L1) treatment. The source is a man in his sixties with urothelial cancer.

The chain combines TRBV19 with TRBJ2-5; 12 bases agree with TRBD2. Germline CDR1 is LNHDA and CDR2 is SQIVND (reference sequence). Unmatched junction bases numbered 9, after V lost 3 bases and J lost 4 bases. The CDR3 runs 17 residues. For the CDR3, the DNA is TGTGCCAGTAGTATTGTCCCCCAACTAGCGGGAGGAGAGACCCAGTACTTC. Protein sequence: CASSIVPQLAGGETQYF.

This clone was observed a single time. The rearrangement uses TRBV19 and TRBJ1-1; possibly TRBD1 for D (6 bases). V was cut by 1 base and J by 3 bases, with 15 bases left in between. Germline-derived CDR1 and CDR2 are LNHDA and SQIVND (reference sequence). CDR3 size: 16 residues. CDR3 DNA: TGTGCCAGTAGTATAGCCGGGGGGGGCGGTCACACTGAAGCTTTCTTT. Encoded protein: CASSIAGGGGHTEAFF.

The V call is TRBV18, the J call TRBJ1-1; perhaps TRBD1 as D (5 bases). The CDR3 length is 15 residues. The V gene lost 3 bases and the J gene lost 0 bases, with 11 bases spanning the gap. The germline gives CDR1 KGHSH, CDR2 LQKENI. CDR3 in DNA: TGTGCCAGCTCACCTCCCGCGGGGGTGAACACTGAAGCTTTCTTT. Translating gives CASSPPAGVNTEAFF.

The V call is TRBV2, the J call TRBJ1-3; TRBD1 matches 8 bases. The CDR3 loop spans 14 amino acids. Trimming took 10 bases from V and 0 from J; bases not matched to a gene: 5. The germline gives CDR1 SNHLY, CDR2 FYNNEI. CDR3 in amino acids: CAKSTGDSGNTIYF. The CDR3, as DNA: TGTGCCAAATCGACAGGGGACTCTGGAAACACCATATATTTT.

This clone was counted a few times. No conserved phenylalanine or tryptophan is present at the end of the CDR3, so a read error is the likely explanation. The limits of the CDR3 on the DNA are not certain, so only TCRdb's listed CDR3 is given. This sequence joins TRBV7-9 and TRBJ2-7; the D call in the table, TRBD1, was not verified against the DNA. Germline V gene data show CDR1 as SEHNR and CDR2 as FQNEAQ (reference sequence). With termini counted, the CDR3 has 13 amino acids. The CDR3 loop reads CASSLDPGTGVSI.

This clone was seen only once. The chain recombines TRBV13 with TRBJ1-1, with D uncertain. Germline V gives CDR1 PRHDT, CDR2 FYEKMQ (reference sequence). This CDR3 comprises 13 residues. V was pared by 5 bases and J by 5 bases, with 12 bases between. The CDR3 loop reads CASSAYGKTEAFF. The CDR3 region has the DNA TGTGCCAGCAGCGCCTACGGGAAGACTGAAGCTTTCTTT.

On this clone: An end of the junction does not agree with germline; a read error may underlie this. The CDR3 sequence: CASSQGRGPAGQHF. The CDR3 DNA is TGCGCCAGCAGTCAAGGGAGGGGCCCGGCGGGCCAGCATTTT. The chain employs TRBV4-1 and TRBJ1-5; perhaps TRBD1 as D (5 bases). The CDR3 spans 14 residues. The germline gives CDR1 MGHRA, CDR2 YSYEKL.

This chain connects TRBV6-5 to TRBJ2-2, with a possible D match to TRBD1 (6 bases). V shed 5 bases and J shed 7 bases, with 17 bases lying between them. Germline V gene sequence: CDR1 MNHEY, CDR2 SVGAGI. The CDR3 covers 15 residues. The CDR3 region has the DNA TGTGCCAGCAGTGCAGTGGACAGTCATTTCGGGGAGCTGTTTTTT. Protein sequence: CASSAVDSHFGELFF.

The V and J genes are TRBV6-1 and TRBJ2-1, with 7 bases matching TRBD2. Germline CDR1 and CDR2: MNHNS and SASEGT. CDR3 length equals 15 residues. J gave up 9 bases and V 6 bases, and 14 bases lay outside the gene matches. The CDR3 sequence is CASRGLHLSVSEQFF. In DNA, the CDR3 is TGTGCCAGCAGGGGACTACACCTATCGGTGAGTGAGCAGTTCTTC.

CDR3: CASSGSGSQSYEQYF. CDR3 in DNA: TGTGCCAGCAGTGGGAGCGGGAGCCAGTCCTACGAGCAGTACTTC. The chain recombines TRBV7-2 with TRBJ2-7, with 8 bases matching TRBD2. From germline, CDR1 is SGHTA and CDR2 FQGNSA. Trimming took 6 bases from V and 1 from J; bases not matched to a gene: 8. The length of the CDR3 is 15 residues.

The chain has TRBV12-5 and TRBJ2-6, with D tentatively TRBD2 (6 bases). The germline V and J ends were trimmed by 5 bases and 5 bases, with 22 bases remaining between them. Germline loops: CDR1 LGHNT, CDR2 FRNRAP. This CDR3 comprises 18 residues. For the CDR3, the DNA is TGTGCTAGTGGTACGGAGGGTGCAGGACAAAGTCGGGCCAACGTCCTGACTTTC. Protein sequence: CASGTEGAGQSRANVLTF.

The rearrangement links TRBV5-6 to TRBJ2-7, with 9 nucleotides matching TRBD1. The CDR3 runs 17 residues. The V and J ends lost 1 base and 4 bases, in that order; junction bases with no gene match: 12. CDR1 and CDR2 (germline): SGHDT, YYEEEE. The CDR3 DNA follows: TGTGCCAGCAGCTTGCTCCGGGACAGGGATACTTTTTACGAGCAGTACTTC. Residues: CASSLLRDRDTFYEQYF.

The chain employs TRBV19 and TRBJ1-1, with a tentative D call TRBD1 (5 bases). This CDR3 is built from 15 residues. The V gene lost 2 bases and the J gene lost 4 bases, with 14 bases spanning the gap. Germline CDR1 and CDR2: LNHDA and SQIVND (reference sequence). CDR3 residues: CASSIPNQGSTEAFF. The CDR3 bases are TGTGCCAGTAGTATACCCAACCAGGGTAGCACTGAAGCTTTCTTT.

V and J are TRBV19 and TRBJ1-5; TRBD1 aligns across 9 bases. This CDR3 has 17 amino acids. The trim removed 6 bases at V and 4 bases at J, leaving 13 bases unmatched. Germline-derived CDR1 and CDR2 are LNHDA and SQIVND (reference sequence). The CDR3 loop is CASRAWTGVGVNQPQHF. The CDR3 region has the DNA TGTGCCAGTAGGGCGTGGACAGGGGTCGGGGTTAATCAGCCCCAGCATTTT.

The chain couples TRBV21-1 to TRBJ2-7; the table's D call, TRBD2, was not checked against the DNA. TRBV21-1 is tagged as a pseudogene. The CDR3 covers 15 residues. The CDR3 bases are TGTGCCAGGGCCCCGGGCAGCGGGAGCACCAACGAGCAGTACTTC. Protein product: CARAPGSGSTNEQYF.

The V gene is TRBV7-9, the J gene TRBJ2-2; possibly TRBD2 for D (5 bases). CDR1 and CDR2 (germline): SEHNR, FQNEAQ (reference sequence). The V end lost 1 base, the J end lost 6 bases, and 12 bases lay between the germline ends. This CDR3 is built from 15 residues. DNA for the CDR3: TGTGCCAGCAGCTTAGAGGGAGCGAGAGCCGGGGAGCTGTTTTTT. Translated: CASSLEGARAGELFF.

The chain is built from TRBV28 and TRBJ2-1, with 9 bases identical to TRBD1. CDR3 size: 18 residues. J gave up 0 bases and V 8 bases, and 14 bases lay outside the gene matches. Looked up from germline, CDR1 is MDHEN and CDR2 is SYDVKM. The CDR3 nucleotides are TGTGCCAGCCGACAACCGGGACAGGGCCTGAGCTCCTACAATGAGCAGTTCTTC. Its protein product is CASRQPGQGLSSYNEQFF.

The chain recombines TRBV6-1 with TRBJ2-5, with TRBD2 identical over 14 bases. V was clipped by 8 bases and J by 4 bases; unmatched bases: 6. Germline values: CDR1 MNHNS, CDR2 SASEGT. The CDR3 covers 15 residues. The CDR3 DNA reads as TGTGCCAGCTATTTCGGGACTAGCGGGAGAGAGACCCAGTACTTC. It specifies CASYFGTSGRETQYF.

J is TRBJ1-2 and V is TRBV4-3; D is possibly TRBD1 (5 bases). With 4 bases removed from V and 2 bases from J, the gap between germline ends came to 11 bases. Germline-derived CDR1 and CDR2 are LGHNA and YSLEER. This CDR3 is built from 14 residues. The CDR3 coding sequence is TGCGCCAGCAGCCGGGATTCAGGGAACTATGGCTACACCTTC. Encoded protein: CASSRDSGNYGYTF.

The gene calls are TRBV2 and TRBJ2-7, with D tentatively TRBD1 (6 bases). The CDR3 has 13 residues. The germline V and J ends were trimmed by 8 bases and 3 bases, with 14 bases remaining between them. CDR1 is SNHLY, CDR2 FYNNEI, per germline. CDR3 sequence (DNA): TGTGCCAGCGTTGGGTCGGGACACTACGAGCAGTACTTC. It yields the protein CASVGSGHYEQYF.

V and J are TRBV6-5 and TRBJ2-5; D remains unclear. V lost 5 bases, J lost 2 bases, and 3 bases lay in between. This CDR3 has 11 residues. In germline, CDR1 is MNHEY, CDR2 SVGAGI. The CDR3 DNA reads TGTGCCAGCAGTCATCAAGAGACCCAGTACTTC. This gives the protein CASSHQETQYF.

The chain uses TRBV4-2 and TRBJ1-2, with TRBD1 as a possible D gene (6 bases). Trimming removed 0 bases at V and 2 bases at J, with 16 bases between. The CDR3 extends over 17 amino acids. CDR1 LGHNA and CDR2 YNFKEQ come from the germline V gene. The DNA for the CDR3 is TGTGCCAGCAGCCAAGAAAATGGCGGCAGGGGAAACTATGGCTACACCTTC. Protein: CASSQENGGRGNYGYTF.

The chain is built from TRBV10-2 and TRBJ1-1, with no clear D. Trimming removed 0 bases from V and 10 bases from J, with 15 bases in between. Germline CDR1 WSHSY, CDR2 SAAADI. The CDR3 has 14 residues. CDR3 region: CASSESTEGRRAFF. The CDR3 DNA reads TGCGCCAGCAGTGAGTCGACGGAGGGCAGGCGAGCTTTCTTT.

DNA for the CDR3: TGCGCCAGCAGCTTGTCGGAGGGGGGCTACACCTTC. This encodes CASSLSEGGYTF. The chain couples TRBV5-1 to TRBJ1-2, with TRBD1 as a possible D gene (5 bases). The V end lost 1 base, the J end lost 8 bases, and 9 bases lay between the germline ends. Germline V gene data show CDR1 as SGHRS and CDR2 as YFSETQ. The CDR3 totals 12 residues.

The rearrangement uses TRBV5-1 and TRBJ2-5; perhaps TRBD2 as D (7 bases). The CDR3 covers 15 residues. V was trimmed by 4 bases and J by 4 bases, leaving 17 bases between them. CDR1 SGHRS and CDR2 YFSETQ come from the germline V gene. CDR3 DNA sequence: TGCGCCAGCAGCCCCGTGGGGGGGCAAGGAGAGACCCAGTACTTC. Protein: CASSPVGGQGETQYF. The whole variable domain, remainder taken from reference TRBV5-1 and TRBJ2-5, is KAGVTQTPRYLIKTRGQQVTLSCSPISGHRSVSWYQQTPGQGLQFLFEYFSETQRNKGNFPGRFSGRQFSNSRSEMNVSTLELGDSALYLCASSPVGGQGETQYFGPGTRLLVL.

This clone has a count of ten or more. CDR3 amino acids: CAISSTGNTEAFF. As DNA, the CDR3 is TGTGCCATCAGTTCGACAGGGAACACTGAAGCTTTCTTT. V usage is TRBV10-3 and J usage is TRBJ1-1, with a possible D match to TRBD1 (6 bases). Germline loops: CDR1 ENHRY, CDR2 SYGVKD. CDR3 length: 13 amino acids. The V gene lost 5 bases and the J gene lost 1 base, with 8 bases spanning the gap.

CDR3 sequence reads: CASSSGGGTDTQYF. The CDR3 coding sequence is TGCGCCAGCAGCTCCGGGGGGGGAACAGATACGCAGTATTTT. The V call is TRBV5-1, the J call TRBJ2-3, with 8 nucleotides matching TRBD2. The CDR3 extends over 14 amino acids. Germline V gene lookup returns CDR1 SGHRS and CDR2 YFSETQ. Unmatched junction bases numbered 3, after V lost 3 bases and J lost 3 bases.

Written as DNA, the CDR3 is TGTGCCAGCAGCTATGGTCTGAGTAACACTGAAGCTTTCTTT. Protein sequence: CASSYGLSNTEAFF. V and J are TRBV11-3 and TRBJ1-1, with unresolved D. V lost 4 bases, J lost 2 bases, and 11 bases lay in between. CDR3 length: 14 residues. The germline CDR1 and CDR2 sequences are SGHNT and YENEEA. Variable domain in full (rest from reference TRBV11-3 and TRBJ1-1): EAGVVQSPRYKIIEKKQPVAFWCNPISGHNTLYWYLQNLGQGPELLIRYENEEAVDDSQLPKDRFSAERLKGVDSTLKIQPAELGDSAVYLCASSYGLSNTEAFFGQGTRLTVV.

This chain links TRBV28 with TRBJ2-6, with 10 positions matching TRBD1. Germline CDR1 and CDR2: MDHEN and SYDVKM. This CDR3 has 16 residues. The V segment lost 9 bases and the J segment 1 base; nucleotides outside the gene matches: 6. CDR3 residues: CASRDRGLSGANVLTF. The CDR3 bases are TGTGCCAGTCGGGACAGGGGATTATCTGGGGCCAACGTCCTGACTTTC. Full variable domain (remainder filled in from reference TRBV28 and TRBJ2-6): DVKVTQSSRYLVKRTGEKVFLECVQDMDHENMFWYRQDPGLGLRLIYFSYDVKMKEKGDIPEGYSVSREKKERFSLILESASTNQTSMYLCASRDRGLSGANVLTFGAGSRLTVL.

This chain connects TRBV6-1 to TRBJ1-1; D remains ambiguous. Trimming cost V 5 bases and J 5 bases, with 12 bases left between them. The CDR3 spans 13 residues. Per germline, CDR1 MNHNS and CDR2 SASEGT. DNA of the CDR3: TGTGCCAGCAGTTCCTACCCCGGGACTGAAGCTTTCTTT. This translates into CASSSYPGTEAFF.

In regard to this clone: One junction end does not reproduce the germline sequence, and a read error may be involved. The genes are TRBV14 and TRBJ2-1; TRBD2 might be the D (6 bases). The CDR3 runs 15 residues. Germline CDR1 and CDR2: SGHDN and FVKESK. As DNA, the CDR3 is TGTGCCACCAGCCAAATGGGAGGATGGTACAATGAGCAGTTCTTC. It translates to CATSQMGGWYNEQFF.

This clone was picked up one time. V is TRBV11-2 and J is TRBJ2-5; D is uncertain. Germline V gives CDR1 SGHAT, CDR2 FQNNGV. The V gene lost 10 bases and the J gene lost 1 base, with 19 bases spanning the gap. This CDR3 comprises 15 residues. Written as DNA, the CDR3 is TGTGCCACCTCCACCGCTACAGATCCCCAAGAGACCCAGTACTTC. This sequence encodes CATSTATDPQETQYF. The variable domain in full, completed from reference TRBV11-2 and TRBJ2-5, reads EAGVAQSPRYKIIEKRQSVAFWCNPISGHATLYWYQQILGQGPKLLIQFQNNGVVDDSQLPKDRFSAERLKGVDSTLKIQPAKLEDSAVYLCATSTATDPQETQYFGPGTRLLVL.